These T cell receptor beta chains were read from a single sample in a study of shared clonotypes between healthy human individuals. Generated by immunoSEQ multiplex PCR, the TCRdb table keeps only in-frame clones and is missing some. The table records about 2.4 million clones, over 85% of them present only once. The sample was naive CD4+ T cells from PBMCs. The receptors come from a man between 18 and 35 years old in good health. Some clones in this sample may be carry-over from other donors' samples. Each CDR3 is given with its conserved first and last residue. A D gene is named only where the DNA matches it firmly. Rows may omit the clone size; those that give it use once, few, many or a size class.

cdr3_nt cdr3_aa cdr3_length v_call clone_size j_call d_call
TGCGCCAGCTCGGTCGTGGATACGCAGTATTTT CASSVVDTQYF 11 TRBV5-1 NA TRBJ2-3 NA
TGTGCCAGCAGATCCGCCCCCCAGGGACGGCTCGAGCAGTACTTC CASRSAPQGRLEQYF 15 TRBV28 NA TRBJ2-7 NA
TGTGCCAGCAGCTTAAGGCCCAGTCGGGAGGGTTGGGAGCAGTTCTTC CASSLRPSREGWEQFF 16 TRBV7-2 NA TRBJ2-1 TRBD2
TGTGCCAGCAGCCAAGAAAAGGGCAGGGCGGGAGAAGAAAAACTGTTTTTT CASSQEKGRAGEEKLFF 17 TRBV4-2 NA TRBJ1-4 NA
TGTGCCAGCTATTTGACGGGACAGGGGGGGGACAATGAGCAGTTCTTC CASYLTGQGGDNEQFF 16 TRBV27 NA TRBJ2-1 TRBD1
TGTGCCAGCAGCTTGGGGGGGACAGGGATGGTCGGTGAAAAACTGTTTTTT CASSLGGTGMVGEKLFF 17 TRBV5-4 once TRBJ1-4 TRBD1
TGTGCCAGCAGCGTAAGGGACAGGGCTGAGCAGTTCTTC CASSVRDRAEQFF 13 TRBV9 NA TRBJ2-1 TRBD1
TGTGCCAGCAGCGTTCAGACTTCATACAATGAGCAGTTCTTC CASSVQTSYNEQFF 14 TRBV9 NA TRBJ2-1 NA
TGTGCCAGCAGTTTTGTCGAAGGTACGCAGTATTTT CASSFVEGTQYF 12 TRBV28 NA TRBJ2-3 NA
TGTGCCAGCAGCTGGGGTTTAGGGGGTATGTCTGAAGCTTTCTTT CASSWGLGGMSEAFF 15 TRBV5-4 NA TRBJ1-1 NA
TGTGCCAGCAAATCGTTCAAGCTAAACACCGGGGAGCTGTTTTTT CASKSFKLNTGELFF 15 TRBV2 once TRBJ2-2 NA
TGTGCCAGCAGTTATCCCCATGTCGGGATTATCGATCGGGCCAAAAACATTCAGTACTTC CASSYPHVGIIDRAKNIQYF 20 TRBV27 once TRBJ2-4 NA
TGTGCCAGCAGCCCTTCGAACACCGGGGAGCTGTTTTTT CASSPSNTGELFF 13 TRBV7-3 few TRBJ2-2 NA
TGTGCCAGCTCACCACAGGACTACGAGCAGTACTTC CASSPQDYEQYF 12 TRBV18 NA TRBJ2-7 NA
TGCGCCAGCAGCTTGGCCACCAGTTCCCTCTCCTACGAGCAGTACTTC CASSLATSSLSYEQYF 16 TRBV5-1 NA TRBJ2-7 NA
TGTGCCATCAGTGAGCGGACAGGGAACTATGGCTACACCTTC CAISERTGNYGYTF 14 TRBV10-3 few TRBJ1-2 TRBD1
TGTGCCAGCAGCTTAGGGGGGACAGTAACCTACGAGCAGTACTTC CASSLGGTVTYEQYF 15 TRBV11-2 NA TRBJ2-7 TRBD1
TGTGCCAGCAGCCCCCAGGGATTGTACACCGGGGAGCTGTTTTTT CASSPQGLYTGELFF 15 TRBV7-2 NA TRBJ2-2 NA
TGTGCCAGCAGTTTGGGTAGCGAGCAGTACTTC CASSLGSEQYF 11 TRBV27 once TRBJ2-7 NA
TGTGCCAGCAGCCCTTCAAGGACAGGGTATGACTATGGCTACACCTTC CASSPSRTGYDYGYTF 16 TRBV4-2 NA TRBJ1-2 TRBD1
TGTGCCAGCAGTTTAGTTCCAGCTAACTATGGCTACACCTTC CASSLVPANYGYTF 14 TRBV27 NA TRBJ1-2 NA
TGTGCCAGCAGCTCCCCCCCGGGGGACCGGAACACTGAAGCTTTCTTT CASSSPPGDRNTEAFF 16 TRBV28 NA TRBJ1-1 NA
TGTGCCAGCAGCTTAAGCCGGTTCGAGACCCAGTACTTC CASSLSRFETQYF 13 TRBV7-2 NA TRBJ2-5 NA
TGTGCCAGCGGAGACAGGGGGTCGGCAGTTGAGCAGTACTTC CASGDRGSAVEQYF 14 TRBV27 once TRBJ2-7 TRBD1
TGTGCCAGTAGTATTTTACAGACCTCCCCGCCCCAGCATTTT CASSILQTSPPQHF 14 TRBV19 NA TRBJ1-5 NA
TGTGCCAGCAGTTTCAGACATCGGACTAGCGGATACAAAGAGACCCAGTACTTC CASSFRHRTSGYKETQYF 18 TRBV28 NA TRBJ2-5 TRBD2
TGTGCCAGCAGCTACACAGGGGGCAGTGGGGCCAACGTCCTGACTTTC CASSYTGGSGANVLTF 16 TRBV27 NA TRBJ2-6 TRBD1
TGTGCCAGCAGCCCACGCCCCGGGACTAGAAGATACAATGAGCAGTTCTTC CASSPRPGTRRYNEQFF 17 TRBV7-2 NA TRBJ2-1 TRBD2
TGCGCCAGCAGCCAAGCTGGGACAGCAAACAATGAGCAGTTCTTC CASSQAGTANNEQFF 15 TRBV4-3 NA TRBJ2-1 TRBD1
TGTGCCTGGGCCCCGGGACTAGCGGGAGGGGAGTTCTTC CAWAPGLAGGEFF 13 TRBV30 NA TRBJ2-1 TRBD2
TGTGCCAGCAGCAGGGGGCTTCAAGAGACCCAGTACTTC CASSRGLQETQYF 13 TRBV6-1 NA TRBJ2-5 TRBD1
TGTGCCAGCACTACCACGCGGGGGGCCGGGGAGCTGTTTTTT CASTTTRGAGELFF 14 TRBV6-1 NA TRBJ2-2 TRBD2
TGTGCCAGCACCCAGACAGGAGTACACCTTCAAGAGACCCAGTACTTC CASTQTGVHLQETQYF 16 TRBV5-6 NA TRBJ2-5 NA
TGTGCCAGCAGCCAAGGCGGGAGGGCAATCCATGAGCAGTTCTTC CASSQGGRAIHEQFF 15 TRBV4-2 NA TRBJ2-1 TRBD2
TGTGCCAGCAGCTTAGGGACTAGCGGGTCCAACGAGCAGTACTTC CASSLGTSGSNEQYF 15 TRBV7-2 once TRBJ2-7 TRBD2
TGCGCCAGCAGTCCGGACGTCTCTGGAAACACCATATATTTT CASSPDVSGNTIYF 14 TRBV5-1 NA TRBJ1-3 NA
TGTGCCAGCAGTTTGGGTGGCGGAGCCTCCAATGAGCAGTTCTTC CASSLGGGASNEQFF 15 TRBV28 NA TRBJ2-1 NA
TGTGCCAGCAGCTCACCCGGAGGGGGGGCGACGCTTGGGCAGTTCTTC CASSSPGGGATLGQFF 16 TRBV7-9 NA TRBJ2-1 NA
TGTGCCAGCAGTGCGAATGCATACAGGGCCGGAAACACCATATATTTT CASSANAYRAGNTIYF 16 TRBV2 NA TRBJ1-3 NA
TGTGCCAGCAGGCGTTCCCCGACAGGGGCCAACGTCCTGACTTTC CASRRSPTGANVLTF 15 TRBV27 NA TRBJ2-6 NA
TGTGCCAGCAGCCGGGACAGGGGACAAGAGACCCAGTACTTC CASSRDRGQETQYF 14 TRBV7-9 NA TRBJ2-5 TRBD1
TGTGCCAGCAGCTTTCCAGACAACTATGGCTACACCTTC CASSFPDNYGYTF 13 TRBV11-2 NA TRBJ1-2 NA
TGTGCCAGCAGCTTCTCCCACGGCTCCTACGAGCAGTACTTC CASSFSHGSYEQYF 14 TRBV7-9 NA TRBJ2-7 NA
TGTGCCAGCAGCCAGGGACTAGTCAATGAGCAGTTCTTC CASSQGLVNEQFF 13 TRBV7-3 NA TRBJ2-1 TRBD2
TGTGCCAGCAGCTTAGGACGGCTAGCGAACACCGGGGAGCTGTTTTTT CASSLGRLANTGELFF 16 TRBV7-2 NA TRBJ2-2 NA
TGTGCCATCAGCGACAGGGGAGAGACCCAGTACTTC CAISDRGETQYF 12 TRBV10-3 NA TRBJ2-5 TRBD1
TGTGCCAGCAGTTTACCTACAGGTACAAACACTGAAGCTTTCTTT CASSLPTGTNTEAFF 15 TRBV28 NA TRBJ1-1 NA
TGCGCCAGCAGCTTGACAAGGGCCGGGACTCAAGAGACCCAGTACTTC CASSLTRAGTQETQYF 16 TRBV5-1 NA TRBJ2-5 NA
TGTGCCAGCAGCGTAGAGGGCCCAGATACGCAGTATTTT CASSVEGPDTQYF 13 TRBV9 NA TRBJ2-3 NA
TGTGCCAGCAGCGTAGATGGAGGCCGACGAGTAGATACGCAGTATTTT CASSVDGGRRVDTQYF 16 TRBV9 NA TRBJ2-3 NA
TGTGCCGGGGAACAGGGCATTGGAACAGATACGCAGTATTTT CAGEQGIGTDTQYF 14 TRBV7-9 NA TRBJ2-3 NA
TGTGCCAGCAGCCTAACCCGCGGGGACCAAGAGACCCAGTACTTC CASSLTRGDQETQYF 15 TRBV6-6 NA TRBJ2-5 NA
TGCGCCAGCAGCCGGCGGGTAGGGGATCAGCCCCAGCATTTT CASSRRVGDQPQHF 14 TRBV4-1 NA TRBJ1-5 NA
TGTGCCAGCTCAGCAGGGAGGACAGATACGCAGTATTTT CASSAGRTDTQYF 13 TRBV18 NA TRBJ2-3 NA
TGTGCCAGCAGCGTAGACGGGGGCTACCCCGGGGGCTACACCTTC CASSVDGGYPGGYTF 15 TRBV9 NA TRBJ1-2 NA
TGCAGCGCTGGGACGGACTATGGCTACACCTTC CSAGTDYGYTF 11 TRBV29-1 NA TRBJ1-2 NA
TGTGCCAGCAGTTCCTACCAGGGCTTAGATACGCAGTATTTT CASSSYQGLDTQYF 14 TRBV27 NA TRBJ2-3 NA
TGTGCCAGCAGCTTAGGGATCCTCTACGAGCAGTACTTC CASSLGILYEQYF 13 TRBV11-3 NA TRBJ2-7 NA
TGTGCCAGCAGCTTCGGGCGGGAGACAGATACGCAGTATTTT CASSFGRETDTQYF 14 TRBV11-2 NA TRBJ2-3 TRBD2